A single sample is the source of the 7 T cell receptor beta chains below, sequenced in a study of shared clonotypes between healthy human individuals. Some clones are missing from TCRdb's copy, which holds only in-frame ones; the method was immunoSEQ multiplex PCR. The sample lists some 2,100,000 clones, around 93% seen once, with 1.7% in the top ten. CD45RO negativity and positive selection for CCR7 defined naive CD8 cells, a population that excluded terminally differentiated effector memory CD45RA+ cells. The sample was naive CD8+ T cells from PBMCs. These receptors were obtained from a man aged 18-30 years in good health. Some clones in this sample may be carry-over from other donors' samples.

The J gene is TRBJ2-1, the V gene TRBV7-9; the D call may be TRBD1 or TRBD2 (6 bases each). This CDR3 region has 11 residues. Germline lookup yields CDR1 SEHNR and CDR2 FQNEAQ (reference sequence). In DNA form, the CDR3 reads TGTACCCTGGGGGGCGGCAATGAGCAGTTCTTC. This sequence encodes CTLGGGNEQFF.

This clone was observed a handful of times. The chain carries TRBV4-3 and TRBJ1-1; no firm D call. The V gene's germline CDR1 is LGHNA and CDR2 YSLEER. Trimming removed 0 bases at V and 1 base at J, with 15 bases between. This CDR3 spans 17 amino acids. The CDR3 coding sequence is TGCGCCAGCAGCCAAGAGAGTACACAAGCACCGAACACTGAAGCTTTCTTT. It yields the protein CASSQESTQAPNTEAFF.

On this clone: This specimen includes other DNA sequences encoding the same CDR3. The CDR3 nucleotides read TGTGCCAGCAGTTCCAGGACAGCGAACACTGAAGCTTTCTTT. Protein sequence: CASSSRTANTEAFF. This sequence joins TRBV27 and TRBJ1-1; the D gene is possibly TRBD1 (6 bases). Germline CDR1 is MNHEY and CDR2 is SMNVEV (reference sequence). The germline V and J ends were trimmed by 4 bases and 1 base, with 10 bases remaining between them. There are 14 residues in the CDR3.

The sample holds one count of this clone. The gene calls are TRBV6-1 and TRBJ2-7, with 12 positions matching TRBD2. The CDR3 totals 17 residues. J gave up 3 bases and V 1 base, and 7 bases lay outside the gene matches. CDR1 MNHNS and CDR2 SASEGT come from the germline V gene. The CDR3 loop reads CASSEGLAGVIGYEQYF. Here the CDR3 DNA reads TGTGCCAGCAGTGAAGGACTAGCGGGAGTAATTGGCTACGAGCAGTACTTC.

The chain uses TRBV7-9 and TRBJ1-3; no clear D. This CDR3 has 14 amino acids. V was shortened by 8 bases and J by 0 bases, with 11 bases between the two germline ends. From germline, CDR1 is SEHNR and CDR2 FQNEAQ (reference sequence). CDR3 amino acids: CASFRRDSGNTIYF. The CDR3 DNA follows: TGTGCCAGCTTTAGGAGAGACTCTGGAAACACCATATATTTT.

The chain couples TRBV19 to TRBJ2-3; no reliable D call. The CDR3 totals 12 residues. V was clipped by 5 bases and J by 4 bases, with 7 bases between them. Germline V lookup: CDR1 LNHDA, CDR2 SQIVND (reference sequence). In DNA form, the CDR3 reads TGTGCCAGTAGTGGGGTGGCAGATACGCAGTATTTT. It encodes CASSGVADTQYF.

Points on this clone: This specimen includes other DNA sequences encoding the same CDR3. The chain combines TRBV7-2 with TRBJ2-1, with 7 bases matching TRBD2. There are 14 residues in the CDR3. V shed 1 base and J 7 bases; nucleotides not matched to a gene: 4. CDR1 and CDR2 from the germline V gene are SGHTA and FQGNSA. The CDR3 coding sequence is TGTGCCAGCAGCTTAGGACTAGCCCTTAATGAGCAGTTCTTC. It is translated as CASSLGLALNEQFF.